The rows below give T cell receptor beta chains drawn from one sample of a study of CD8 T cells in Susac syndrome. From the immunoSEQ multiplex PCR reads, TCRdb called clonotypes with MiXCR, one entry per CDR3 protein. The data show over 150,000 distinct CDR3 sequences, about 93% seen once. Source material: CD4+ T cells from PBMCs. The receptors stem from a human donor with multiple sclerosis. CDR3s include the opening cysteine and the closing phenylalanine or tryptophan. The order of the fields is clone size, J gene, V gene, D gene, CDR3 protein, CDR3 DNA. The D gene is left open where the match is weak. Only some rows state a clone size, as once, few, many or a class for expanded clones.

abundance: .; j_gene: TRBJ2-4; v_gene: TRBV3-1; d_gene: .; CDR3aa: CASSPPARGKWNIQYF; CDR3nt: TGTGCCAGCAGCCCACCCGCCAGGGGTAAGTGGAACATTCAGTACTTC
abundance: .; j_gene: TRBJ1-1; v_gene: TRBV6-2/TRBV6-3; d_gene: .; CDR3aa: CASSSPPGRVNTEAFF; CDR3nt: TGTGCCAGCAGTTCCCCCCCCGGGAGGGTGAACACTGAAGCTTTCTTT
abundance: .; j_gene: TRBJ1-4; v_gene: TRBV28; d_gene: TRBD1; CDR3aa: CASSRTGLKEKLFF; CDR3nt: TGTGCCAGCAGTCGGACAGGATTAAAGGAAAAACTGTTTTTT
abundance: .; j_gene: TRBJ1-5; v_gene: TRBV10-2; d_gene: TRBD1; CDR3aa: CASSTGGPGTQHF; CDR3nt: TGCGCCAGCAGTACAGGGGGCCCGGGGACCCAGCATTTT
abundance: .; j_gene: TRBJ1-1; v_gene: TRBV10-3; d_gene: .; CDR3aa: CAISEGARTEAFF; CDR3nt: TGTGCCATCAGTGAGGGGGCTCGGACTGAAGCTTTCTTT
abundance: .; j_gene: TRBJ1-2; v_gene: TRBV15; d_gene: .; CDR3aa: CATSREGGYTF; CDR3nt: TGTGCCACCAGCAGAGAGGGGGGCTACACCTTC
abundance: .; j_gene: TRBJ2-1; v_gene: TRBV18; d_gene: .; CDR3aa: CASSRAVTGNEQFF; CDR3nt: TGTGCCAGCTCTCGGGCGGTGACGGGGAATGAGCAGTTCTTC
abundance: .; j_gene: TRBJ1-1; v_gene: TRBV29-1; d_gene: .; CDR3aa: CSVVRQMNTEAFF; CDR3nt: TGCAGCGTTGTTCGCCAGATGAACACTGAAGCTTTCTTT
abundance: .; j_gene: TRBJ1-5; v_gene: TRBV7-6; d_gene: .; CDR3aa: CASSLSSGVNQPQHF; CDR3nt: TGTGCCAGCAGCTTAAGCTCAGGAGTCAATCAGCCCCAGCATTTT
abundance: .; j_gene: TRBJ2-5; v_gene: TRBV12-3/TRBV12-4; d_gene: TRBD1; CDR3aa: CASRRQGVETQYF; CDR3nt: TGTGCCAGCAGGAGACAGGGGGTTGAGACCCAGTACTTC
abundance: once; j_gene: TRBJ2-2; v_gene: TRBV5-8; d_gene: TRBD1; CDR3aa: CASSPDRVVGGELFF; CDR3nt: TGTGCCAGCAGCCCGGACAGGGTTGTTGGCGGGGAGCTGTTTTTT
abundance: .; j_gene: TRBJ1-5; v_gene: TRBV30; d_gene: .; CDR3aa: CAWKTAGQPQHF; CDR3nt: TGTGCCTGGAAGACAGCCGGTCAGCCCCAGCATTTT
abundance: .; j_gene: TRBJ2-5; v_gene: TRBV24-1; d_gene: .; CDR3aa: CATSDALYQETQYF; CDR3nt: TGTGCCACCAGTGATGCCCTGTACCAAGAGACCCAGTACTTC
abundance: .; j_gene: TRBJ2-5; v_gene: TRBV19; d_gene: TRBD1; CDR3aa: CASSKTQGDSETQYF; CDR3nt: TGTGCCAGTAGTAAAACCCAGGGGGATTCGGAGACCCAGTACTTC
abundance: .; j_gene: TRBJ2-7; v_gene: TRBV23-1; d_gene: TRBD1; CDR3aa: CASGGGTAHSYEQYF; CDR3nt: TGCGCCAGCGGTGGTGGGACAGCTCACTCCTACGAGCAGTACTTC
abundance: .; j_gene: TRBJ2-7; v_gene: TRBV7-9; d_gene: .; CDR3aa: CASSLESQGEQYF; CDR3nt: TGTGCCAGCAGCTTAGAAAGCCAGGGCGAGCAGTACTTC
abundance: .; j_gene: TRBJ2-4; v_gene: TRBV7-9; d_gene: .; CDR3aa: CTTFGGDIQYF; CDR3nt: TGTACCACTTTCGGCGGGGACATTCAGTACTTC
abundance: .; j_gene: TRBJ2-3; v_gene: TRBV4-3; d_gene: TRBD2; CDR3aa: CASSQWGLAGPTDIQIDTQYF; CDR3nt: TGCGCCAGCAGCCAATGGGGACTAGCGGGCCCGACCGACATCCAAATAGATACGCAGTATTTT
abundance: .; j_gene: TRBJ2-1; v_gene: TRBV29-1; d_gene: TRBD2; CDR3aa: CSVDLAGYNEQFF; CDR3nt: TGCAGCGTTGACCTAGCGGGCTACAATGAGCAGTTCTTC
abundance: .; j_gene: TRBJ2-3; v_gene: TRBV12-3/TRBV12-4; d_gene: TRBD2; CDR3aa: CASRQSGTTDTQYF; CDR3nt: TGTGCCAGCAGACAAAGCGGGACCACAGATACGCAGTATTTT
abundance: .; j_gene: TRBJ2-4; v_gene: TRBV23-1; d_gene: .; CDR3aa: CASSQLSAPLAKNIQYF; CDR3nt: TGCGCCAGCAGTCAACTGAGCGCTCCATTAGCCAAAAACATTCAGTACTTC
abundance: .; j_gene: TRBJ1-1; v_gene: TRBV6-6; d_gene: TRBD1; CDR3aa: CASSYSDREEAFF; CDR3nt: TGTGCCAGCAGTTACTCGGACAGGGAGGAAGCTTTCTTT
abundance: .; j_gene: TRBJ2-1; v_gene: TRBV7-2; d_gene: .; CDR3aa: CASSLAGAQYNEQFF; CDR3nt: TGTGCCAGCAGCTTAGCGGGGGCCCAGTACAATGAGCAGTTCTTC
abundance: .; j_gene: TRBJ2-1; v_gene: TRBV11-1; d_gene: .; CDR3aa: CASSLSGVNEQFF; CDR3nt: TGTGCCAGCAGCTTATCGGGGGTCAATGAGCAGTTCTTC
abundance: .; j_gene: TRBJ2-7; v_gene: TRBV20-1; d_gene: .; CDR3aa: CSARDFIRFTDEQYF; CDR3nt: TGCAGTGCTAGAGATTTCATACGGTTCACCGACGAGCAGTACTTC
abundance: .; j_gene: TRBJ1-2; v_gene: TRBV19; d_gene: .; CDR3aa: CASSTRGNYGYTF; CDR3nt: TGTGCCAGTAGTACGCGGGGTAACTATGGCTACACCTTC